This T cell receptor (beta chain) was recorded in a study of vaccination and CD4 T cells after COVID-19. Specified treatment: roughly 11-day PBMC culture with coronavirus spike peptide pools or control peptides (ViraFEST assay). ViraFEST grew antigen-specific T cells using peptide pools, then sequenced TCRs. CDR3 length: 14 residues. The germline gives CDR1 DFQATT, CDR2 SNEGSKA (reference sequence). V lost 3 bases and J 1 base, leaving 12 bases between the germline ends. This clonotype has just a few counts. Its antigen is undetermined. An Oncomine TCR Beta short-read assay was used to sequence the DNA from cultured CD4+ T cells. Investigators obtained genomic DNA by extraction from cultured CD4+ T cells. TCRdb reprocessed the PCR reads with MiXCR, giving one entry per CDR3 protein. There are thousands of distinct CDR3 sequences in the sample; about 66% occur only once, and roughly 20% lies in the top ten.

The chain is built from TRBV20-1 and TRBJ1-1, with D possibly TRBD1 on 6 matching bases. The receptor was isolated from a human donor who had recovered from COVID-19. The sequencing sample was made of CD4+ T cells from blood, cultured in vitro. DNA of the CDR3: TGCAGTGCTAGTGTGGCAGGGGCGAACACTGAAGCTTTCTTT. This encodes CSASVAGANTEAFF.